The clone carrying this TCR beta chain was observed once. This specimen comes from a study of T cell changes during pregnancy in multiple sclerosis. Germline V gives CDR1 MRHNA, CDR2 SNTAGT. The CDR3 has 16 residues. Germline trimming cut 0 bases from V and 6 bases from J; bases unmatched to any gene: 6. Profiled with immunoSEQ multiplex PCR; TCRdb holds only in-frame clones, not every one. The sample yields some 60,000 clones, around 93% seen once. The TCR was taken from a female donor with multiple sclerosis, enrolled in a pregnancy study. Sequencing used peripheral blood, obtained after pregnancy. The rearrangement joins TRBV6-4 to TRBJ2-3, with 10 bases that match TRBD2. The CDR3 coding sequence is TGTGCCAGCAGTGACTCGGCTAGCGGGAGCCGGGATACGCAGTATTTT. It is translated as CASSDSASGSRDTQYF.